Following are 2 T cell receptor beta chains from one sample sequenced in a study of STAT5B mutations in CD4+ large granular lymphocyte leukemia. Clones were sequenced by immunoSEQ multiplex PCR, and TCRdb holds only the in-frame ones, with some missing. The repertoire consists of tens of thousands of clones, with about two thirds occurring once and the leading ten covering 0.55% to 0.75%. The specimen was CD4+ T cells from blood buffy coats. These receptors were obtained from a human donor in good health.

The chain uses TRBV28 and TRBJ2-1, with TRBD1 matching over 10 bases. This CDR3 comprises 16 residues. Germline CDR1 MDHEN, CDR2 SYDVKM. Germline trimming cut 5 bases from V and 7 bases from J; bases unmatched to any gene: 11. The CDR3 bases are TGTGCCAGCAGTACACCGACAGGGGGCAAGTTTAATGAGCAGTTCTTC. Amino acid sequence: CASSTPTGGKFNEQFF.

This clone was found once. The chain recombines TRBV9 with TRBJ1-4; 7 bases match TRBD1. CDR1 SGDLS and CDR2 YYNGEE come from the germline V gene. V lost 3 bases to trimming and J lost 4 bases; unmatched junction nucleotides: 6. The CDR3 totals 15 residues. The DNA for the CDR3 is TGTGCCAGCAGCGGGGGACAGAACTTTAATGAAAAACTGTTTTTT. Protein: CASSGGQNFNEKLFF.